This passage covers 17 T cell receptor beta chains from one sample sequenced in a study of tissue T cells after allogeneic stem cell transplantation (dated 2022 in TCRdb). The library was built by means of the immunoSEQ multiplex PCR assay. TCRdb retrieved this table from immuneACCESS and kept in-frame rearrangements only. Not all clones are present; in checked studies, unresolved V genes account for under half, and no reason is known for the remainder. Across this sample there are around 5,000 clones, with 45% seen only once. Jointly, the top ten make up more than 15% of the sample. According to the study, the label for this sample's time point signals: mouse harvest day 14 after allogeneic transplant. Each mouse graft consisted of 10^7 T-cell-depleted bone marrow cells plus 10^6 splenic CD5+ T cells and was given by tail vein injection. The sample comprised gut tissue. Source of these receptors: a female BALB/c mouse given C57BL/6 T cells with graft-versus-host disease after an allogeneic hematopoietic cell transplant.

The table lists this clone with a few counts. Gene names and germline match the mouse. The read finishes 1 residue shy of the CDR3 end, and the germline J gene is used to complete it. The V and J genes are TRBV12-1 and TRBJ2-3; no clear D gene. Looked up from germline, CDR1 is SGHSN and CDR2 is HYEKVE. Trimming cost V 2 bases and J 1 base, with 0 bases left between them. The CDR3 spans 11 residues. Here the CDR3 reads CASSRAETLYF. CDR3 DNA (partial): TGTGCCAGCTCTCGTGCAGAAACGCTGTAT.

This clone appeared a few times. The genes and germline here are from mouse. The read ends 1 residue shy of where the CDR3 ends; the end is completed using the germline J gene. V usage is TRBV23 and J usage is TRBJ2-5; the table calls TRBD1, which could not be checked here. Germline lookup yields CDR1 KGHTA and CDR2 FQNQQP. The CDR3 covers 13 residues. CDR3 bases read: TGCTCCAGCAGTCGACAGGGGCAAGACACCCAGTAC. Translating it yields CSSSRQGQDTQY. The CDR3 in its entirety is CSSSRQGQDTQYF.

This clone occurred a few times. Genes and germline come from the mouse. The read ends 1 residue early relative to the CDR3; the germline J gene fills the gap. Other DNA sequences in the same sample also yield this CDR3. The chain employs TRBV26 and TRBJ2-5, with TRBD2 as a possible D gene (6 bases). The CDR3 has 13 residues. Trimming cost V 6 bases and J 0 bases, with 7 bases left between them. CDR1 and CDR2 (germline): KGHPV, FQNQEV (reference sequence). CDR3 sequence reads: CASSLGNQDTQYF. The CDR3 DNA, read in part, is TGTGCCAGCAGCCTGGGGAACCAAGACACCCAGTAC.

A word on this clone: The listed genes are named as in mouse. The sequenced CDR3 bases are TGCTCCAGCAGTCAATCCCAAAACACAGAAGTCTTC. This encodes CSSSQSQNTEVF. The full CDR3 is CSSSQSQNTEVFF. This chain joins TRBV23 and TRBJ1-1; the D segment call TRBD1 is taken from the table without a DNA check. The CDR3 end lies 1 residue beyond the end of the read and is filled in from the germline J gene. The CDR3 totals 13 residues. The germline V gene encodes CDR1 KGHTA and CDR2 FQNQQP.

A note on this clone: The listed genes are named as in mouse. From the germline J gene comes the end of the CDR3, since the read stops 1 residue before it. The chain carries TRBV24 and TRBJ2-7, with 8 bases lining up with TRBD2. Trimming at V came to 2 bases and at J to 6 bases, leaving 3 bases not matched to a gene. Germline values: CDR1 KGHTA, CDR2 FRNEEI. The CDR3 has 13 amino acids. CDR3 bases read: TGTGCCAGCAGTCTGATGGGGGGGAGTGAACAGTAC. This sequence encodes CASSLMGGSEQY. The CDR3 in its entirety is CASSLMGGSEQYF.

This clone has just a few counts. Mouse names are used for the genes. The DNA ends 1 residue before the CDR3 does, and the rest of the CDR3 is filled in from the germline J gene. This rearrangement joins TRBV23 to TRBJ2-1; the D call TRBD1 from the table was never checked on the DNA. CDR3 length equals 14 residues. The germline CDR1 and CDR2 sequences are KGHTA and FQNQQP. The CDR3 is CSSRRDNNYAEQFF. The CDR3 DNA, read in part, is TGCTCCAGCAGGCGGGACAACAACTATGCTGAGCAGTTC.

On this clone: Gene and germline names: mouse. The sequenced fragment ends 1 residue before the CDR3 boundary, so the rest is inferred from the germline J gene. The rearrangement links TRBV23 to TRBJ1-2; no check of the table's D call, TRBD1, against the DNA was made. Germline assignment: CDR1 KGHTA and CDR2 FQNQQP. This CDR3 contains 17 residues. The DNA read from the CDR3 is TGCTCCAGCAGTCAATCGTCGGACAGGGGGCGCGGCTCCGACTACACC. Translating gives CSSSQSSDRGRGSDYT. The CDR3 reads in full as CSSSQSSDRGRGSDYTF.

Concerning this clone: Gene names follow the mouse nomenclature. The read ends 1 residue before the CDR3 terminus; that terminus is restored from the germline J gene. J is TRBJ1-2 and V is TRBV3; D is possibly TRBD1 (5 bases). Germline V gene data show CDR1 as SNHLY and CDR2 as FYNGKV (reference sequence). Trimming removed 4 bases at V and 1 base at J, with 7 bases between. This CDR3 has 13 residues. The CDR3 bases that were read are TGTGCCAGCAGCTCCCAGGGAAACTCCGACTACACC. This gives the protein CASSSQGNSDYT. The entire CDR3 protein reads CASSSQGNSDYTF.

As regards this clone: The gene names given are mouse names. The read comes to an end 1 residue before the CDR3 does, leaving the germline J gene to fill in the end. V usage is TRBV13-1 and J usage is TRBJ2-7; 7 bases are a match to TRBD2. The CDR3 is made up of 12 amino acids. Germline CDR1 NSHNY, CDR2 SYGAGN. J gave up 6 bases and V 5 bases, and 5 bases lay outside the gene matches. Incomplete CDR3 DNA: TGTGCCAGCAGCGCCACTGGGGTTGAACAGTAC. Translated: CASSATGVEQY. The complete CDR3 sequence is CASSATGVEQYF.

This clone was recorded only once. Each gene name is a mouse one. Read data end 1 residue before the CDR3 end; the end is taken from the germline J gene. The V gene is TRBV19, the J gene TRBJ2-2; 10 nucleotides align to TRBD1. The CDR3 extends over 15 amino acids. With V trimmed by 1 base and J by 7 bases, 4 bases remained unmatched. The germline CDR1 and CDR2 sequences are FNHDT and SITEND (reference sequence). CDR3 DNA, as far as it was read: TGTGCCAGCAGTATACCGACAGGGGGCAACGGGCAGCTCTAC. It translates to CASSIPTGGNGQLY. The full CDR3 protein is CASSIPTGGNGQLYF.

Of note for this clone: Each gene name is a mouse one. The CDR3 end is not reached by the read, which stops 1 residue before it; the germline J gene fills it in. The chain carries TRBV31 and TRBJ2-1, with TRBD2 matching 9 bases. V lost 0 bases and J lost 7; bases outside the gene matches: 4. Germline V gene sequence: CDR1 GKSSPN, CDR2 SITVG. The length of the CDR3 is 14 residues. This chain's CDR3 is CAWSLGGAGAEQFF. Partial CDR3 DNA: TGTGCCTGGAGTCTTGGGGGGGCCGGGGCTGAGCAGTTC.

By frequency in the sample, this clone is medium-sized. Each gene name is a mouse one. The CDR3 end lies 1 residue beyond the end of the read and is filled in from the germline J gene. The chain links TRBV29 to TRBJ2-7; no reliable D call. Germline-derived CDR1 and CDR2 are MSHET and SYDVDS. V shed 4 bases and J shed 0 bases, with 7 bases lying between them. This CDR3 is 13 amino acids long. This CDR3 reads CASSSWLSYEQYF. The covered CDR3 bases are TGTGCTAGCAGTTCTTGGCTCTCCTATGAACAGTAC.

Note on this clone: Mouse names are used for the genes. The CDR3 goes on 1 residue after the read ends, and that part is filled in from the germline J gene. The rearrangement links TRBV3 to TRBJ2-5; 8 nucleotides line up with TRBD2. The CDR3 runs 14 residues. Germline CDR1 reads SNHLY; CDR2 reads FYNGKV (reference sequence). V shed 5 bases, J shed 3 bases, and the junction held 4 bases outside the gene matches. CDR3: CASSPLGVQDTQYF. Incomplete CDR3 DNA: TGTGCCAGCAGCCCACTGGGGGTTCAAGACACCCAGTAC.

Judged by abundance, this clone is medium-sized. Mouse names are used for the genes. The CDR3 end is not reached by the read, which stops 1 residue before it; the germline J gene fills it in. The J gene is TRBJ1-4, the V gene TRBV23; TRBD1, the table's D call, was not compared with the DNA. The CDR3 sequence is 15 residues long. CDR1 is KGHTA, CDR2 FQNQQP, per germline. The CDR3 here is CSSSQDTISNERLFF. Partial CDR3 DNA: TGCTCCAGCAGTCAAGACACCATTTCCAACGAAAGATTATTT.

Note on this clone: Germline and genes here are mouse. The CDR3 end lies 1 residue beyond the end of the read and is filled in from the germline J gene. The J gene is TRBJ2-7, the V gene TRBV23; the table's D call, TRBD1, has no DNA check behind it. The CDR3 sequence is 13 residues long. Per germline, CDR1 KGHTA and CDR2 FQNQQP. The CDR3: CSSSQGQFYEQYF. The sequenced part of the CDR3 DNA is TGCTCCAGCAGTCAGGGACAGTTCTATGAACAGTAC. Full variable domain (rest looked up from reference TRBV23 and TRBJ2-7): DAAVTQKPRYLIKMKGQEAEMKCIPEKGHTAVFWYQQKQSKELKFLIYFQNQQPLDQIDMVKERFSAVCPSSSLCSLGIRTCEAEDSALYLCSSSQGQFYEQYFGPGTRLTVL.

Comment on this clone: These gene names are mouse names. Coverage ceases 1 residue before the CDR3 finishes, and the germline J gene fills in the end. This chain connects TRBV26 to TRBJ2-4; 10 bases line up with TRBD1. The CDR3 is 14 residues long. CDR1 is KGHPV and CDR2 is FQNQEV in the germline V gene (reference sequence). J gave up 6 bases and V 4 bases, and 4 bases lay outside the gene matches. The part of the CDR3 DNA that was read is TGTGCCAGCAGTCAGGGACAGGGGAAGAACACCTTGTAC. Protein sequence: CASSQGQGKNTLY. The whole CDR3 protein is CASSQGQGKNTLYF.

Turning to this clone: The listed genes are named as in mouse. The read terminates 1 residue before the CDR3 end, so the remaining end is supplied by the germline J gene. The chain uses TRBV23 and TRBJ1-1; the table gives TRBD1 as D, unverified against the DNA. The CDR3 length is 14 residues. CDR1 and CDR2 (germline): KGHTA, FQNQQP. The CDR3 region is CSSSQGTGDTEVFF. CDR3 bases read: TGCTCCAGCAGTCAAGGGACAGGGGACACAGAAGTCTTC.